These 5 T cell receptor beta chains were sequenced from one sample in a study of cytomegalovirus exposure and HLA in healthy donors. Both 60 Vbeta primers and 13 Jbeta primers went into the PCR. Profiling relied on immunoSEQ multiplex PCR, and the TCRdb table lists in-frame clones only, not all of them. The data contain 150,000 to 200,000 clones, around 80% of them seen just once; the ten biggest clones take up around 2%. Material: PBMCs. These receptors originate from a woman aged 18 to 35 in good health and CMV-seropositive.

The table lists this clone with a few counts. This rearrangement joins TRBV5-1 to TRBJ1-1, with 9 nucleotides matching TRBD1. J was trimmed by 4 bases and V by 1 base; bases with no gene match: 8. CDR1 SGHRS and CDR2 YFSETQ come from the germline V gene. CDR3 length: 16 residues. The CDR3 spells CASSLIGDRVATEAFF. The CDR3 coding sequence is TGCGCCAGCAGCTTGATTGGGGACAGGGTAGCCACTGAAGCTTTCTTT.

The chain joins TRBV25-1 to TRBJ2-1; D is uncertain. Germline V lookup: CDR1 MGHDK, CDR2 SYGVNS. The CDR3 spans 14 residues. Trimming shortened V by 6 bases and J by 4 bases, and 13 bases separated the two germline ends. CDR3 sequence reads: CASSQSLSYNEQFF. CDR3 DNA sequence: TGTGCCAGCAGCCAGTCACTATCTTACAATGAGCAGTTCTTC.

This clone was recorded a few times. This chain links TRBV10-2 with TRBJ1-6, with TRBD1 matching over 10 bases. The CDR3 spans 15 residues. V was clipped by 7 bases and J by 8 bases; unmatched bases: 8. The germline V gene has CDR1 WSHSY and CDR2 SAAADI. CDR3 bases: TGCGCCAGCACAGACAGGGGGCCTTTTTATTCACCCCTCCACTTT. Its translation is CASTDRGPFYSPLHF.

J is TRBJ2-7 and V is TRBV6-1; TRBD2 aligns across 12 bases. Germline CDR1 MNHNS, CDR2 SASEGT. This CDR3 is built from 15 residues. The trim removed 1 base at V and 2 bases at J, leaving 0 bases unmatched. CDR3 in DNA: TGTGCCAGCAGTGAAGGACTAGCGGGGGCCTACGAGCAGTACTTC. Protein: CASSEGLAGAYEQYF.

V and J are TRBV6-5 and TRBJ2-5; 7 nucleotides line up with TRBD2. Germline V CDR1 and CDR2: MNHEY, SVGAGI. V lost 6 bases to trimming and J lost 6 bases; unmatched junction nucleotides: 7. The CDR3 is 13 residues long. The CDR3 region has the DNA TGTGCCAGCAGGGGGGGGAAGGAAAAGACCCAGTACTTC. This codes for CASRGGKEKTQYF.